Reported below is one T cell receptor (beta chain). The CDR3 is made up of 14 amino acids. The germline CDR1 and CDR2 sequences are SNHLY and FYNNEI. V was trimmed by 10 bases and J by 3 bases, leaving 16 bases between them. These data originate in a study of blood T cell repertoires in COVID-19. Across the study: Specimens from acute and convalescent COVID-19 originated in the United States, Italy and Spain. PBMCs, B-cell-depleted T cells, or T cells were the source of the cDNA or gDNA that made up the material.

Using immunoSEQ multiplex PCR, the repertoire was profiled, and TCRdb retains in-frame clones only, with some absent. Of about 140,000 clones in the sample, around 90% are singletons; the top ten hold 5% to 6%. Sequencing used peripheral blood. The V and J genes are TRBV2 and TRBJ1-3; D may be TRBD1 (5 bases). The sequence was collected from a human donor in a cohort sampled during active COVID-19. This CDR3 is CATGGAEVGNTIYF. CDR3 DNA sequence: TGTGCCACCGGAGGGGCCGAAGTTGGAAACACCATATATTTT.